The 5 T cell receptor beta chains presented below share a single source sample, sequenced in a study of T cell changes during pregnancy in multiple sclerosis. Sequenced by immunoSEQ multiplex PCR; TCRdb stores in-frame clones only, minus some. The sample consists of 17,000 or so clones, approximately 95% of them appearing once. Sample: peripheral blood, taken in the third trimester of pregnancy. Receptors originate from a female donor with multiple sclerosis, enrolled in a pregnancy study.

The chain has TRBV11-1 and TRBJ2-7, with a tentative D call TRBD2 (5 bases). Trimming stripped 10 bases from V and 3 bases from J, with 7 bases between. The CDR3 runs 10 residues. Germline V lookup: CDR1 SGHAT, CDR2 FQDESV (reference sequence). The CDR3 DNA is TGTGCCACCGGGGACTACGAGCAGTACTTC. Residues: CATGDYEQYF.

This clone was found once. J is TRBJ2-7 and V is TRBV7-2; D not certain. Germline V lookup: CDR1 SGHTA, CDR2 FQGNSA. This CDR3 comprises 14 residues. Trimming removed 6 bases from V and 0 bases from J, with 12 bases in between. The CDR3 coding sequence is TGTGCCAGCAGATCCCCTCGGTACTCCTACGAGCAGTACTTC. This codes for CASRSPRYSYEQYF.

This chain's CDR3 is CAISEGKRGSQETQYF. The CDR3 coding sequence is TGTGCCATCAGTGAGGGGAAGAGGGGGAGTCAAGAGACCCAGTACTTC. The chain is built from TRBV10-3 and TRBJ2-5, with D possibly being TRBD1 (6 bases). The CDR3 loop spans 16 amino acids. In germline, CDR1 is ENHRY, CDR2 SYGVKD. V was clipped by 2 bases and J by 2 bases, with 15 bases between them.

The CDR3 nucleotides read TGTGCCAGCAGTTCCCTACCCGGGACTCGGGAGAACTATGGCTACACCTTC. Translation: CASSSLPGTRENYGYTF. The chain has TRBV27 and TRBJ1-2; a weak D match, TRBD1 (5 bases). The germline V gene encodes CDR1 MNHEY and CDR2 SMNVEV (reference sequence). The CDR3 consists of 17 residues. V was shortened by 4 bases and J by 2 bases, with 20 bases between the two germline ends.

The V and J genes are TRBV4-1 and TRBJ1-2; unclear D gene. The CDR3 is made up of 16 amino acids. CDR1 and CDR2 from the germline V gene are MGHRA and YSYEKL. The V gene lost 0 bases and the J gene lost 2 bases, with 13 bases spanning the gap. DNA for the CDR3: TGCGCCAGCAGCCAAGATAGGATTTGGGCAAACTATGGCTACACCTTC. It specifies CASSQDRIWANYGYTF.